Sequencing of this TCR beta chain was carried out in a study of T cells after posttransplantation cyclophosphamide. Using immunoSEQ multiplex PCR, the repertoire was profiled, and TCRdb retains in-frame clones only, with some absent. In total the sample includes approximately 35,000 clones, none of them seen once. General study results and limits: TRB overlap between skin or GI tissue T cells and blood was limited. Donor CD8+ memory clones often dominated recipient blood repertoires at later times. Recipient CMV seropositivity and CMV reactivation strongly tracked TRB clonality.

The CDR3 loop spans 16 amino acids. CDR1 SGHNT and CDR2 YYREEE come from the germline V gene (reference sequence). Trimming took off 4 bases at V and 2 bases at J, with 17 bases between the two ends. Peripheral blood was collected from the related graft donor on the marrow donation day. This clone was picked up a small number of times. As yet, its antigen is unknown. The sample consisted of PBMCs. V gene TRBV5-4 combines with J gene TRBJ2-3; possible D gene TRBD1, 5 bases. This sequence was found in a woman in her 30s in good health and a related stem cell transplant donor. The CDR3 nucleotides are TGTGCCAGCAGCCCCCTTCAGGGAATACACACAGATACGCAGTATTTT. Translation: CASSPLQGIHTDTQYF.